These 28 T cell receptor beta chains share one sample of origin, sequenced in a study of response to subunit inactivated influenza vaccine. TCRdb redid the calling of the RT-PCR reads with MiXCR, one entry per CDR3 protein. The profile shows more than 550,000 distinct CDR3 sequences, roughly 12% of them singletons. These data also featured in a second study, about T cells expressing NK-cell markers. Per that study: Researchers built TCR beta cDNA using 5'RACE template switching with UMIs.

The sequenced sample was PBMCs from blood, obtained on the day of vaccination. These receptor sequences come from a man in his fifties or sixties who received an inactivated influenza vaccine.

The chain has TRBV28 and TRBJ1-2, with 7 positions matching TRBD1. Germline CDR1 and CDR2: MDHEN and SYDVKM. The CDR3 is 15 amino acids. V shed 2 bases and J 4 bases; nucleotides not matched to a gene: 7. The chain's CDR3 is CASSLGGGSGYGYTF. The CDR3 DNA is TGTGCCAGCAGTTTAGGAGGGGGCAGTGGCTATGGCTACACCTTC.

About this clonotype itself: Sequence at one end of the junction differs from germline and may be a read error. V and J are TRBV5-6 and TRBJ2-6; weak D call: TRBD1 (6 bases). Germline values: CDR1 SGHDT, CDR2 YYEEEE. This CDR3 is 15 amino acids long. CDR3 protein: CATSITGTGANVLTF. CDR3 coding DNA: TGTGCCACCAGCATCACAGGGACTGGGGCCAACGTCCTGACTTTC.

In this sample, this clonotype turned up a few times. The chain recombines TRBV7-6 with TRBJ2-7, with D perhaps TRBD1 (5 bases). CDR1 SGHVS and CDR2 FNYEAQ come from the germline V gene. The CDR3 is made up of 13 amino acids. V shed 5 bases and J shed 1 base, with 9 bases lying between them. This CDR3 is CASSPKGSYEQYF. In DNA, the CDR3 is TGTGCCAGCAGCCCGAAGGGGTCCTACGAGCAGTACTTC. The full variable domain, its missing parts supplied by reference TRBV7-6 and TRBJ2-7, is GAGVSQSPRYKVTKRGQDVALRCDPISGHVSLYWYRQALGQGPEFLTYFNYEAQQDKSGLPNDRFSAERPEGSISTLTIQRTEQRDSAMYRCASSPKGSYEQYFGPGTRLTVT.

This clonotype was found a few times. The chain joins TRBV4-3 to TRBJ2-2; D unresolved. The CDR3 sequence is 15 residues long. The germline gives CDR1 LGHNA, CDR2 YSLEER. V lost 0 bases to trimming and J lost 9 bases, with 14 bases between them. The CDR3 DNA reads as TGCGCCAGCAGCCAAGAACCCTTATCACACCGGGAGCTGTTTTTT. Translation: CASSQEPLSHRELFF.

The chain has TRBV6-5 and TRBJ2-1, with TRBD2 as a possible D gene (5 bases). Germline CDR1 and CDR2: MNHEY and SVGAGI. The CDR3 loop spans 12 amino acids. V gave up 5 bases and J gave up 9 bases, with 11 bases separating them. As DNA, the CDR3 is TGTGCCAGCAGTCGGGGATTTAGTGAGCAGTTCTTC. Its translation is CASSRGFSEQFF.

This clonotype occurred many times. The chain carries TRBV7-9 and TRBJ2-7; the D gene is possibly TRBD1 (6 bases). The CDR3 is 14 amino acids. CDR1 and CDR2 from the germline V gene are SEHNR and FQNEAQ (reference sequence). The ends were cut back, 5 bases at V and 2 bases at J, with 13 bases in the middle. This CDR3 reads CASSTGHQTYEQYF. The CDR3 DNA is TGTGCCAGCAGCACGGGACACCAAACCTACGAGCAGTACTTC.

In its sample, this clonotype was seen a few times. This rearrangement joins TRBV19 to TRBJ1-5, with unresolved D. V was shortened by 2 bases and J by 1 base, with 12 bases between the two germline ends. The CDR3 spans 16 residues. CDR1 is LNHDA, CDR2 SQIVND, per germline (reference sequence). The CDR3 bases are TGTGCCAGTAGTATAAATGGAGTCCTAAGCAATCAGCCCCAGCATTTT. Its translation is CASSINGVLSNQPQHF.

In this sample, this clonotype turned up a few times. The CDR3 sequence: CSVEDLRQVGGELFF. The DNA for the CDR3 is TGCAGCGTTGAAGATCTGAGGCAGGTTGGCGGGGAGCTGTTTTTT. The chain carries TRBV29-1 and TRBJ2-2; D unresolved. CDR3 length equals 15 residues. Germline loops: CDR1 SQVTM, CDR2 ANQGSEA. V lost 0 bases to trimming and J lost 7 bases, with 15 bases between them.

The sample holds many counts of this clonotype. The gene calls are TRBV19 and TRBJ1-1; unclear D gene. The germline CDR1 and CDR2 sequences are LNHDA and SQIVND (reference sequence). The CDR3 extends over 12 amino acids. V lost 2 bases and J lost 6, with 7 bases in between. CDR3 amino acids: CASSIPDSEAFF. DNA of the CDR3: TGTGCCAGTAGTATACCGGATTCTGAAGCTTTCTTT.

A few counts support this clonotype. The chain joins TRBV24-1 to TRBJ2-2; D is uncertain. The CDR3 totals 13 residues. Germline CDR1 KGHDR, CDR2 SFDVKD. V was shortened by 4 bases and J by 4 bases, with 6 bases between the two germline ends. The chain's CDR3 is CATSDIGTGELFF. The DNA for the CDR3 is TGTGCCACCAGTGACATTGGCACCGGGGAGCTGTTTTTT.

The CDR3 coding sequence is TGTGCCAGCAGCTTACGGGACAAAAGCGGAGTAGCGGGAGGTTCAGAGACCCAGTACTTC. Its translation is CASSLRDKSGVAGGSETQYF. The rearrangement links TRBV7-6 to TRBJ2-5; 10 nucleotides align to TRBD2. Germline trimming cut 2 bases from V and 4 bases from J; bases unmatched to any gene: 19. In germline, CDR1 is SGHVS, CDR2 FNYEAQ. The CDR3 covers 20 residues.

Concerning this clonotype itself: This sequence may be a read error, since a much larger clone differs from it by one base. This CDR3 reads CASRPVSTDTQYF. The CDR3 bases are TGTGCCAGCAGACCCGTCAGCACAGATACGCAGTATTTT. The V call is TRBV6-2 or TRBV6-3, the J call TRBJ2-3; D remains ambiguous. The CDR3 contains 13 residues. Germline lookup yields CDR1 MNHEY and CDR2 SVGEGT. V lost 6 bases and J lost 0, with 7 bases in between.

V and J are TRBV7-9 and TRBJ2-1; D ambiguous. Looked up from germline, CDR1 is SEHNR and CDR2 is FQNEAQ (reference sequence). V was trimmed by 2 bases and J by 0 bases, leaving 8 bases between them. CDR3 size: 15 residues. In nucleotides, the CDR3 is TGTGCCAGCAGCTTAAAACAACTCTCCTACAATGAGCAGTTCTTC. This sequence encodes CASSLKQLSYNEQFF.

The chain combines TRBV25-1 with TRBJ2-2; weak D call: TRBD1 (5 bases). CDR1 MGHDK and CDR2 SYGVNS come from the germline V gene. The CDR3 spans 13 residues. The V end lost 1 base, the J end lost 5 bases, and 5 bases lay between the germline ends. The CDR3 region is CASSESGTGELFF. CDR3 bases: TGTGCCAGCAGTGAATCAGGGACCGGGGAGCTGTTTTTT.

This clonotype was picked up many times. The CDR3 sequence: CASSPLRGTEAFF. The CDR3 nucleotides read TGCGCCAGCAGCCCTCTCAGGGGCACTGAAGCTTTCTTT. The chain is built from TRBV5-1 and TRBJ1-1, with a tentative D call TRBD1 (6 bases). With 4 bases removed from V and 4 bases from J, the gap between germline ends came to 11 bases. Germline assignment: CDR1 SGHRS and CDR2 YFSETQ. The CDR3 consists of 13 residues.

This chain links TRBV15 with TRBJ2-3; D remains ambiguous. The CDR3 consists of 13 residues. The V end lost 3 bases, the J end lost 6 bases, and 10 bases lay between the germline ends. From germline, CDR1 is LNHNV and CDR2 YYDKDF (reference sequence). CDR3: CATSSGVFDTQYF. CDR3 nucleotides: TGTGCCACCAGCAGTGGAGTATTCGATACGCAGTATTTT.

There are many counts of this clonotype. The chain is built from TRBV5-5 and TRBJ2-7; 8 bases map to TRBD1. Germline V gives CDR1 SGHKS, CDR2 YYEKEE (reference sequence). The V segment lost 4 bases and the J segment 5 bases; nucleotides outside the gene matches: 8. The CDR3 loop spans 14 amino acids. CDR3 loop: CASSTSGQGNEQYF. The CDR3 DNA sequence: TGTGCCAGCAGCACCAGTGGACAGGGAAACGAGCAGTACTTC.

This clonotype has a handful of counts. This chain uses TRBV6-2 or TRBV6-3 with TRBJ2-2, with 10 bases aligning to TRBD2. Losses at the gene ends were 5 bases for V and 7 bases for J; bases not matched to a gene: 19. This CDR3 region has 19 residues. Germline CDR1 MNHEY, CDR2 SVGEGT. The CDR3 region is CASSTDLVVLAGALGELFF. The DNA for the CDR3 is TGTGCCAGCAGTACCGATCTGGTGGTCCTAGCGGGAGCCCTCGGGGAGCTGTTTTTT.

The CDR3 nucleotides are TGTGCCACCAGCAGAGAGACAGGGGGCCTTTCCTACGAGCAGTACTTC. The encoded protein is CATSRETGGLSYEQYF. The chain couples TRBV15 to TRBJ2-7; 10 bases agree with TRBD1. The CDR3 covers 16 residues. Germline CDR1 reads LNHNV; CDR2 reads YYDKDF (reference sequence). V shed 0 bases, J shed 1 base, and the junction held 3 bases outside the gene matches. Looking up the rest from reference TRBV15 and TRBJ2-7 gives the full variable domain: DAMVIQNPRYQVTQFGKPVTLSCSQTLNHNVMYWYQQKSSQAPKLLFHYYDKDFNNEADTPDNFQSRRPNTSFCFLDIRSPGLGDTAMYLCATSRETGGLSYEQYFGPGTRLTVT.

V and J are TRBV4-1 and TRBJ2-7; tentative D call: TRBD1 (5 bases). Germline V CDR1 and CDR2: MGHRA, YSYEKL. Between the trimmed V and J ends, which lost 0 bases and 6 bases, there was a span of 12 bases. The CDR3 consists of 14 residues. The DNA of the CDR3 is TGCGCCAGCAGCCAAGAAGACAGATTCTGCGAGCAGTACTTC. Translated: CASSQEDRFCEQYF.

The chain uses TRBV11-2 and TRBJ2-3; 10 bases line up with TRBD2. The CDR3 spans 18 residues. Germline loops: CDR1 SGHAT, CDR2 FQNNGV. With 2 bases clipped from V and 2 bases from J, the junction kept 10 bases outside the gene matches. Here the CDR3 DNA reads TGTGCCAGCAGCTTAAGGAGCGGGAGGGGCCCCACCACAGATACGCAGTATTTT. Protein product: CASSLRSGRGPTTDTQYF.

There are a few counts of this clonotype. The J gene is TRBJ2-7, the V gene TRBV15; no reliable D call. Trimming cost V 1 base and J 0 bases, with 10 bases left between them. The CDR3 extends over 15 amino acids. Per germline, CDR1 LNHNV and CDR2 YYDKDF (reference sequence). The CDR3 region is CATSRGQGVSYEQYF. In nucleotides, the CDR3 is TGTGCCACCAGCAGAGGTCAAGGTGTCTCCTACGAGCAGTACTTC.

V usage is TRBV19 and J usage is TRBJ2-3; D gene uncertain. Trimming removed 5 bases from V and 0 bases from J, with 12 bases in between. Per germline, CDR1 LNHDA and CDR2 SQIVND (reference sequence). The CDR3 runs 15 residues. CDR3 loop: CASSPNLASTDTQYF. DNA for the CDR3: TGTGCCAGTAGTCCAAACTTAGCTAGCACAGATACGCAGTATTTT.

The chain carries TRBV5-4 and TRBJ2-6, with D possibly matching TRBD2 (6 bases). Germline lookup yields CDR1 SGHNT and CDR2 YYREEE (reference sequence). Between the trimmed V and J ends, which lost 0 bases and 3 bases, there was a span of 7 bases. This CDR3 has 15 residues. The CDR3 region is CASSLAGGGANVLTF. As DNA, the CDR3 is TGTGCCAGCAGCTTGGCCGGGGGTGGGGCCAACGTCCTGACTTTC.

This clonotype was seen a few times. The CDR3 is CASTITSGNEQFF. The CDR3 region has the DNA TGTGCCAGCACCATAACTAGCGGCAATGAGCAGTTCTTC. The gene calls are TRBV6-2 or TRBV6-3 and TRBJ2-1, with 8 bases matching TRBD2. Germline V gene sequence: CDR1 MNHEY, CDR2 SVGEGT. V was clipped by 7 bases and J by 6 bases; unmatched bases: 5. The CDR3 has 13 residues.

The chain couples TRBV3-1 to TRBJ2-5; D is unresolved. Germline V lookup: CDR1 LGHDT, CDR2 YNNKEL (reference sequence). The V and J ends lost 1 base and 1 base respectively, with 10 bases between them. The CDR3 covers 15 residues. As DNA, the CDR3 is TGTGCCAGCAGCCAAGTAAAGGGCCCCCAAGAGACCCAGTACTTC. Amino acid sequence: CASSQVKGPQETQYF.

This clonotype was seen ten or more times. This chain joins TRBV5-6 and TRBJ2-1; D is possibly TRBD1 (6 bases). Germline values: CDR1 SGHDT, CDR2 YYEEEE. This CDR3 contains 15 residues. V lost 3 bases and J 0 bases, leaving 10 bases between the germline ends. The CDR3 nucleotides read TGTGCCAGCAGCTCCATGGACAGCTCCTACAATGAGCAGTTCTTC. Its protein product is CASSSMDSSYNEQFF.

This rearrangement joins TRBV6-2 or TRBV6-3 to TRBJ1-6; possible D gene TRBD1, 6 bases. Germline assignment: CDR1 MNHEY and CDR2 SVGEGT. The V and J ends lost 6 bases and 12 bases respectively, with 9 bases between them. This CDR3 region has 11 residues. CDR3 coding DNA: TGTGCCAGCAGCGAAGGGGGACCCCTCCACTTT. Amino acid sequence: CASSEGGPLHF.